This T cell receptor (beta chain) was profiled in a study of tumor-infiltrating lymphocytes in primary liver carcinoma. General study points: Tumors and blood were compared for top-250-clone fraction, and tumors had the significantly higher value (p = 0.039).

There are 20 residues in the CDR3. Germline lookup yields CDR1 SGHAT and CDR2 FQNNGV. TCR beta cDNA was prepared out of roughly 490 ng total RNA by means of a constant-region primer. For TCR beta, libraries were produced by three nested multiplex PCR rounds using slightly modified ARM-PCR. Investigators reported that the first two PCR rounds, at about 9 cycles each, used TRBV1-TRBV30 forward primers with a C-beta reverse primer. TCRdb passed the multiplex PCR reads through MiXCR, listing each CDR3 protein once. The repertoire includes around 22,000 distinct CDR3 sequences, more than 75% of them detected once, and 35% to 45% sits in the top ten. Unsorted bulk tissue, roughly 20-32 mg of it, served as the source for co-extraction of RNA and DNA. Patients underwent surgical resection for primary liver carcinoma. Every tumor was sampled at five separate regions. Over 80% of the cells were viable tumor cells in every tumor sample.

Points on this clonotype: Its target is not known. Mismatch with germline at one junction end may stem from a read error.

The V and J genes are TRBV11-2 and TRBJ1-1; 12 positions agree with TRBD1. The sequenced sample consisted of liver tumor tissue from sampling region 2. Noted subset: tumor region T2, inferior pole. The receptor was isolated from a woman in her 30s with primary liver carcinoma and hepatitis B virus infection. The DNA for the CDR3 is TGTGCCATCAGCGCTCGGGACAGGGGGCGCAAGAGGTGGAGTAACATTGAAGCCTTCTTT. Translation gives CAISARDRGRKRWSNIEAFF. Supplemented by reference TRBV11-2 and TRBJ1-1, the full variable domain reads EAGVAQSPRYKIIEKRQSVAFWCNPISGHATLYWYQQILGQGPKLLIQFQNNGVVDDSQLPKDRFSAERLKGVDSTLKIQPAKLEDSAVYLCAISARDRGRKRWSNIEAFFGQGTRLTVV.